The T cell receptor (beta chain) under discussion was sequenced for a study of CD8+CD57+ T cells in acquired aplastic anemia. Genomic DNA was employed as the template in profiling TCR beta VDJ and CDR3. TCRdb reprocessed the reads with MiXCR, giving one entry per CDR3 protein. This sample has around 190,000 distinct CDR3 sequences; around 63% occur once, and the top ten carry approximately 30%. Study-level points and caveats: Both patients and controls carried the same twenty-nine CD8+ CDR3 sequences.

In the case of this clonotype: The target antigen is unknown.

Germline assignment: CDR1 SGHVS and CDR2 FQNEAQ. This CDR3 contains 15 residues. Trimming cost V 4 bases and J 5 bases, with 17 bases left between them. This chain links TRBV7-8 with TRBJ2-5; D gene unclear. The receptor's source is a human donor in good health. Sequencing was performed on sorted CD4+, CD8+, or CD8+CD57+ T cells (not recorded which) from PBMCs. The CDR3: CASSYRIEGLETQYF. For the CDR3, the DNA is TGTGCCAGCAGCTATCGAATAGAAGGGTTGGAGACCCAGTACTTC. Together with reference TRBV7-8 and TRBJ2-5, the CDR3 gives the full variable domain: GAGVSQSPRYKVAKRGQDVALRCDPISGHVSLFWYQQALGQGPEFLTYFQNEAQLDKSGLPSDRFFAERPEGSVSTLKIQRTQQEDSAVYLCASSYRIEGLETQYFGPGTRLLVL.